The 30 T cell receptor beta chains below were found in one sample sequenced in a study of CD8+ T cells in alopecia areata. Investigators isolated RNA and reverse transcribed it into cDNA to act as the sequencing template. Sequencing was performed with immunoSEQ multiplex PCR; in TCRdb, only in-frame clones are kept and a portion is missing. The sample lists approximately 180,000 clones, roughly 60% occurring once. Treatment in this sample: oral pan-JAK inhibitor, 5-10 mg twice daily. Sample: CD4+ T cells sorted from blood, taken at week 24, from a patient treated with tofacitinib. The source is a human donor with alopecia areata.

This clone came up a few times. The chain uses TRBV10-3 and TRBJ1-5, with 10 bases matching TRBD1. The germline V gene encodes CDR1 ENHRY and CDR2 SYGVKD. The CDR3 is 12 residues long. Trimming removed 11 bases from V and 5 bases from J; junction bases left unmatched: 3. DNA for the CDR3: TGTGCCGCAGGACAGGGGGATCAGCCCCAGCATTTT. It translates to CAAGQGDQPQHF.

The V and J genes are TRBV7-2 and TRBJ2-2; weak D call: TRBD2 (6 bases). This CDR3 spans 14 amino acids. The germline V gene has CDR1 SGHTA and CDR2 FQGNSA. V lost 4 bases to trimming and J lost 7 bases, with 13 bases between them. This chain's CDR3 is CASSSRGDGGELFF. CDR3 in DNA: TGTGCCAGCAGCTCCCGCGGGGACGGCGGGGAGCTGTTTTTT. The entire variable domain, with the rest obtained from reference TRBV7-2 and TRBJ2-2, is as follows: GAGVSQSPSNKVTEKGKDVELRCDPISGHTALYWYRQSLGQGLEFLIYFQGNSAPDKSGLPSDRFSAERTGGSVSTLTIQRTQQEDSAVYLCASSSRGDGGELFFGEGSRLTVL.

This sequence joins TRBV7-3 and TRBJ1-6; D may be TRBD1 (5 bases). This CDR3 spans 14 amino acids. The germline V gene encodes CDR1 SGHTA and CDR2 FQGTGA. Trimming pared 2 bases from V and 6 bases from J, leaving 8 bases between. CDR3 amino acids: CASSLGTINSPLHF. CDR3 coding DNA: TGTGCCAGCAGCTTAGGGACGATTAATTCACCCCTCCACTTT.

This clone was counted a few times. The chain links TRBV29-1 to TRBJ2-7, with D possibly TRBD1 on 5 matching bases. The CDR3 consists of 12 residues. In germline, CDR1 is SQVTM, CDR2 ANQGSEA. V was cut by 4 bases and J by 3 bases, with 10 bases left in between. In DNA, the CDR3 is TGCAGCGTTGTAGGGGATATCTACGAGCAGTACTTC. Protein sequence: CSVVGDIYEQYF.

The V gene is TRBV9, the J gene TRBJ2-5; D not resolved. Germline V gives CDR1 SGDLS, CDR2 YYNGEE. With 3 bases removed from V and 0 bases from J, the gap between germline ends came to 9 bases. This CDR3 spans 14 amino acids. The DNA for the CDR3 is TGTGCCAGCAGCGCCGCGATTCACCAAGAGACCCAGTACTTC. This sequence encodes CASSAAIHQETQYF. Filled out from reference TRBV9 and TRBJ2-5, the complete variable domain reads DSGVTQTPKHLITATGQRVTLRCSPRSGDLSVYWYQQSLDQGLQFLIQYYNGEERAKGNILERFSAQQFPDLHSELNLSSLELGDSALYFCASSAAIHQETQYFGPGTRLLVL.

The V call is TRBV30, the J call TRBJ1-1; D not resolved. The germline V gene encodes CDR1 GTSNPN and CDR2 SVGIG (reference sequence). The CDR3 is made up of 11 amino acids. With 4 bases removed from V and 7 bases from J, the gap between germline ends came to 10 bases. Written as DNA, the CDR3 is TGTGCCTGGACTCTTAGGGATGAAGCTTTCTTT. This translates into CAWTLRDEAFF.

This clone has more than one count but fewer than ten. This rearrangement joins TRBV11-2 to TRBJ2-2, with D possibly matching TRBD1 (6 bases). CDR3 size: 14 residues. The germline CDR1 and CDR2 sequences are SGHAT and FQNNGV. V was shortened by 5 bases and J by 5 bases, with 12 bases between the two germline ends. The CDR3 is CASSENRETGELFF. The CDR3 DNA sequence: TGTGCCAGCAGCGAGAACAGGGAAACCGGGGAGCTGTTTTTT.

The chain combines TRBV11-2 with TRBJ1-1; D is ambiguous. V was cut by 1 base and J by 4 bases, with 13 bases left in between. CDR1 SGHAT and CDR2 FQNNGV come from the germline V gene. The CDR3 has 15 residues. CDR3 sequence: CASSLVGYIGTEAFF. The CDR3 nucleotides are TGTGCCAGCAGCTTAGTCGGGTATATCGGCACTGAAGCTTTCTTT.

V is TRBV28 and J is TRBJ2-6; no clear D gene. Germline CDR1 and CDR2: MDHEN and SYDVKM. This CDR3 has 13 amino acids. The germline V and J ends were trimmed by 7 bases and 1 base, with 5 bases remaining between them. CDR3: CASMVSGANVLTF. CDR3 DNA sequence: TGTGCCAGCATGGTTTCTGGGGCCAACGTCCTGACTTTC.

The CDR3 sequence is CSVVPTSGLAGVGNEQFF. CDR3 DNA: TGCAGCGTTGTCCCCACCTCGGGACTAGCGGGGGTTGGCAATGAGCAGTTCTTC. The genes are TRBV29-1 and TRBJ2-1, with 14 bases fitting TRBD2. J lost 6 bases, V lost 4 bases, and 14 bases had no gene match. Germline CDR1 and CDR2: SQVTM and ANQGSEA. The CDR3 has 18 amino acids.

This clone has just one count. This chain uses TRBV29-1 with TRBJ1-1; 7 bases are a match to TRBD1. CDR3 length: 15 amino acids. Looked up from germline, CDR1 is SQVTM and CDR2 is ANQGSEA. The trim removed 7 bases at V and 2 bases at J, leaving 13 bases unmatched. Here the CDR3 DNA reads TGCAGCGCTGGGCCTGGAACAGGGGTAAACACTGAAGCTTTCTTT. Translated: CSAGPGTGVNTEAFF.

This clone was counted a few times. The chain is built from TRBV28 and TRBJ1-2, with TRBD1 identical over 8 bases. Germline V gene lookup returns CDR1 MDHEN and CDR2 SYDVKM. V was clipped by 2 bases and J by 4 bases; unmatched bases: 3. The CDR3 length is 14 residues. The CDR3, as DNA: TGTGCCAGCAGTTTACCGGACAGGGTCTATGGCTACACCTTC. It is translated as CASSLPDRVYGYTF.

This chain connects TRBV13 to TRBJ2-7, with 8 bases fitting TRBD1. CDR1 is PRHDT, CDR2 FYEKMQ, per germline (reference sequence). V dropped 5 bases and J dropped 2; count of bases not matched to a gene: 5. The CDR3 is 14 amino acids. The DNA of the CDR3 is TGTGCCAGCAGCGGACGGGACAGGACCTACGAGCAGTACTTC. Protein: CASSGRDRTYEQYF.

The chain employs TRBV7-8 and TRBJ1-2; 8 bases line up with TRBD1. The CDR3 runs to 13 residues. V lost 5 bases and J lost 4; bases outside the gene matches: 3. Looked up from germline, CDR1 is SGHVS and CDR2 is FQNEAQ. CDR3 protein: CASSVTGGYGYTF. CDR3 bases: TGTGCCAGCAGCGTTACAGGGGGCTATGGCTACACCTTC.

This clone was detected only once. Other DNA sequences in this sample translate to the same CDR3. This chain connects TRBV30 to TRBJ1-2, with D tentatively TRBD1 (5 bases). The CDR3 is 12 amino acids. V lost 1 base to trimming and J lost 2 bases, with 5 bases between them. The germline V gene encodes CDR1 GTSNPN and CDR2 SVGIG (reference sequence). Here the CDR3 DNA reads TGTGCCTGGAGTGGGGGGAACTATGGCTACACCTTC. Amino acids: CAWSGGNYGYTF.

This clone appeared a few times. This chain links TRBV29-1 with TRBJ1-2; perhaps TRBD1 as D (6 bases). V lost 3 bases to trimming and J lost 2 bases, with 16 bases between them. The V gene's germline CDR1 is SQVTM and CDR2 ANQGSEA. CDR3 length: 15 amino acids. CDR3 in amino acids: CSVDSGQRTNYGYTF. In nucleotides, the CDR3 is TGCAGCGTTGATTCCGGACAGCGGACCAACTATGGCTACACCTTC.

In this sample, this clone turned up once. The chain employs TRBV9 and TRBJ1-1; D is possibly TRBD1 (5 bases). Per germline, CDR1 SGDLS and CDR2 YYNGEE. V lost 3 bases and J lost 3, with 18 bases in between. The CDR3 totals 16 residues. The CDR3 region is CASSAIPHGGYTEAFF. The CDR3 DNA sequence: TGTGCCAGCAGCGCAATACCCCACGGGGGATACACTGAAGCTTTCTTT.

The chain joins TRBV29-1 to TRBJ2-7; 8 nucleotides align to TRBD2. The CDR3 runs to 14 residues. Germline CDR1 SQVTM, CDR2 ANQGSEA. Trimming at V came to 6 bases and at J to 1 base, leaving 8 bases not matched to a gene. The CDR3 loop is CSVRIAGLSYEQYF. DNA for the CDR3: TGCAGCGTGAGAATAGCGGGGTTATCCTACGAGCAGTACTTC.

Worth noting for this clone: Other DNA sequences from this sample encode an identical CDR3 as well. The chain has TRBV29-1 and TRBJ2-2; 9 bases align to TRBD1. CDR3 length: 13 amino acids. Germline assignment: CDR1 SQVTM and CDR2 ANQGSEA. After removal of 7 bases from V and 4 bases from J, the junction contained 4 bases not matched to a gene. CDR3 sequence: CSAVTGGTGELFF. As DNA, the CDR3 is TGCAGCGCCGTGACAGGGGGCACCGGGGAGCTGTTTTTT.

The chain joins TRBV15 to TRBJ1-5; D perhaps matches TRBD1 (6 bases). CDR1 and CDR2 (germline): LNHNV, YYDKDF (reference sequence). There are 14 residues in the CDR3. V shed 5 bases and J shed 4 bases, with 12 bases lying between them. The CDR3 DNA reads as TGTGCCACCAGCGCAGGGGCAGCTAATCAGCCCCAGCATTTT. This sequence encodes CATSAGAANQPQHF.

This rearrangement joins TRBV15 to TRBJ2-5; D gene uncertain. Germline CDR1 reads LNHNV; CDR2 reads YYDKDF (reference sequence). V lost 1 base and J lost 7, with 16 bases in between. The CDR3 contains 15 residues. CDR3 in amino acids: CATSRGASGEGTQYF. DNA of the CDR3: TGTGCCACCAGCAGAGGCGCTTCAGGAGAAGGGACCCAGTACTTC. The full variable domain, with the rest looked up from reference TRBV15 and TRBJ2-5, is DAMVIQNPRYQVTQFGKPVTLSCSQTLNHNVMYWYQQKSSQAPKLLFHYYDKDFNNEADTPDNFQSRRPNTSFCFLDIRSPGLGDTAMYLCATSRGASGEGTQYFGPGTRLLVL.

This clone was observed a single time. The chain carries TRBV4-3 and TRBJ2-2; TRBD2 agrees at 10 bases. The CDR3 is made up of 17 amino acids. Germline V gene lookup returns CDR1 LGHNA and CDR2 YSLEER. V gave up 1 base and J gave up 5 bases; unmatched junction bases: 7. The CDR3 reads CASSQGSLAGDTGELFF. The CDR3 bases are TGCGCCAGCAGCCAAGGATCCCTAGCGGGGGATACCGGGGAGCTGTTTTTT.

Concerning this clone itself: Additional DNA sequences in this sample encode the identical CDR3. CDR3 in amino acids: CASREGGTEAFF. In nucleotides, the CDR3 is TGTGCCAGCAGGGAGGGGGGCACTGAAGCTTTCTTT. The rearrangement joins TRBV6-1 to TRBJ1-1, with D possibly matching TRBD1 (6 bases). The CDR3 consists of 12 residues. Looked up from germline, CDR1 is MNHNS and CDR2 is SASEGT. Trimming pared 6 bases from V and 4 bases from J, leaving 9 bases between.

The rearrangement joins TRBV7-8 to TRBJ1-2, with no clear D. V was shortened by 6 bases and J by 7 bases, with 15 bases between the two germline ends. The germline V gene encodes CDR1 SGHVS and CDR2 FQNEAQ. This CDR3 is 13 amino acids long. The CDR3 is CASRSLRGGGYTF. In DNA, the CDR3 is TGTGCCAGCAGAAGCTTACGGGGAGGTGGCTACACCTTC.

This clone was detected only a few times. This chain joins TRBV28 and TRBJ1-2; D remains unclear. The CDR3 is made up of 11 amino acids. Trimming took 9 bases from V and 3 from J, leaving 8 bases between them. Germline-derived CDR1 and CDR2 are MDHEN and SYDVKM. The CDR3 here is CASVGDYGYTF. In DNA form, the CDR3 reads TGTGCCAGTGTCGGCGACTATGGCTACACCTTC.

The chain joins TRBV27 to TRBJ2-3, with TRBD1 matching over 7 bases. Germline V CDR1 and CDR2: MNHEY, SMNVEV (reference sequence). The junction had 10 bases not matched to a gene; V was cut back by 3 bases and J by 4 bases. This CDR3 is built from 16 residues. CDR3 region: CASSFWTGQGPDTQYF. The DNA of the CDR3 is TGTGCCAGCAGTTTCTGGACAGGTCAAGGGCCAGATACGCAGTATTTT.

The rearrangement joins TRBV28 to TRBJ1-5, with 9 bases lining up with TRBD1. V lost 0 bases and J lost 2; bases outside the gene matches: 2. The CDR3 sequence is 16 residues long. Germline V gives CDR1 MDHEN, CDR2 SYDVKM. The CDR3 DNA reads TGTGCCAGCAGTTTATGGACAGGGGGTGGCAATCAGCCCCAGCATTTT. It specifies CASSLWTGGGNQPQHF.

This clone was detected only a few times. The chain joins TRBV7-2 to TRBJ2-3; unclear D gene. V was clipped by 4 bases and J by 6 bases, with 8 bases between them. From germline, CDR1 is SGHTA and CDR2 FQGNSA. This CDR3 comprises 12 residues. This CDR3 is CASSYGSDTQYF. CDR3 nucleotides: TGTGCCAGCAGCTATGGTAGCGATACGCAGTATTTT.

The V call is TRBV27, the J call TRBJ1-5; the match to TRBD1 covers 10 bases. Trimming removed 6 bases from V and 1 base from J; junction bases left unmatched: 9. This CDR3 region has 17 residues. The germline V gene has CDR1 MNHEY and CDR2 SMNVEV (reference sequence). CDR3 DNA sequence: TGTGCCAGCAGACCGGACAGGGGGACAGCCAGCAATCAGCCCCAGCATTTT. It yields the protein CASRPDRGTASNQPQHF.

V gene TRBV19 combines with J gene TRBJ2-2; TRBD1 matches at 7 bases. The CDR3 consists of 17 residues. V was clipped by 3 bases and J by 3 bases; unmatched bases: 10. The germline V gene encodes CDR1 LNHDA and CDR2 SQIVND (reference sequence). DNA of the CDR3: TGTGCCAGTAGTATGAGTTCAGGGGGATATGACACCGGGGAGCTGTTTTTT. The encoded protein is CASSMSSGGYDTGELFF.